This T cell receptor (beta chain) was sequenced during a study of patients and donors after allogeneic stem cell transplantation. TCRdb reprocessed the RT-PCR reads via MiXCR and lists one record per CDR3 protein. The table has 20,000 to 30,000 distinct CDR3 sequences, about 42% seen once; the top ten hold just under 80%. This clonotype was counted only a few times. Trimming at V came to 1 base and at J to 9 bases, leaving 10 bases not matched to a gene. This CDR3 region has 15 residues. Germline V gene lookup returns CDR1 SGHRS and CDR2 YFSETQ. Material for sequencing was blood, either unsorted or a sorted T cell fraction (not recorded which). The chain recombines TRBV5-1 with TRBJ2-1, with 7 bases lining up with TRBD2. The clonotype comes from a human donor who was either an allogeneic HSCT recipient or a stem cell or donor lymphocyte infusion donor (not recorded which). It is not recorded whose cells these are; they may come from a transplant donor. CDR3: CASSLITSDGGEQFF. The DNA for the CDR3 is TGCGCCAGCAGCTTGATTACTAGCGATGGTGGTGAGCAGTTCTTC.